This TCR beta chain derives from a study of blood T cell repertoires in COVID-19. For the study at large: PBMCs, B-cell-depleted T cells, or T cells were the source of the cDNA or gDNA that made up the material.

Germline V gene sequence: CDR1 ENHRY, CDR2 SYGVKD. V lost 6 bases, J lost 2 bases, and 3 bases stayed unmatched. The CDR3 extends over 14 amino acids. Sequencing was performed with immunoSEQ multiplex PCR; in TCRdb, only in-frame clones are kept and a portion is missing. Among 150,000 to 200,000 clones listed, approximately 78% were seen once. This clonotype was sampled from a woman older than 75 with COVID-19, enrolled during active disease. The chain links TRBV10-3 to TRBJ2-1; 8 nucleotides agree with TRBD2. The sequencing sample was made of peripheral blood. The CDR3 spells CAISPGGPYNEQFF. The DNA of the CDR3 is TGTGCCATCAGCCCGGGGGGGCCCTACAATGAGCAGTTCTTC.